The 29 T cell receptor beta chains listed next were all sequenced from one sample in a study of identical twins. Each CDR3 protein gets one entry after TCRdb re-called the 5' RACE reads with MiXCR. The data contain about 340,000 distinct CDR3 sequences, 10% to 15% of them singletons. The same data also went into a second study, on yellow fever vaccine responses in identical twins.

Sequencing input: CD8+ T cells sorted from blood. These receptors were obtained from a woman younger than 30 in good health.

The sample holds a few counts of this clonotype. The CDR3: CATSDPKREQFF. The CDR3 DNA reads TGTGCCACCAGTGATCCGAAGCGAGAGCAGTTCTTC. The chain carries TRBV24-1 and TRBJ2-1; D uncertain. This CDR3 has 12 amino acids. Trimming cost V 3 bases and J 10 bases, with 9 bases left between them. Germline values: CDR1 KGHDR, CDR2 SFDVKD.

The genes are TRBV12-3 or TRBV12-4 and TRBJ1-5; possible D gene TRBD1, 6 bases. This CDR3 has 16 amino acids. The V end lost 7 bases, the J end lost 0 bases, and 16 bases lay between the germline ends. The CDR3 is CASTGGGPYSNQPQHF. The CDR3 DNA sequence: TGTGCCAGCACCGGGGGGGGGCCATATAGCAATCAGCCCCAGCATTTT.

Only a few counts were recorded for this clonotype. CDR3 residues: CSARDRDRRSEAFF. CDR3 in DNA: TGCAGTGCTAGAGACCGAGACAGAAGATCTGAAGCTTTCTTT. The chain recombines TRBV20-1 with TRBJ1-1, with a tentative D call TRBD1 (5 bases). CDR1 and CDR2 from the germline V gene are DFQATT and SNEGSKA (reference sequence). The CDR3 has 14 residues. The V and J ends lost 0 bases and 6 bases respectively, with 14 bases between them.

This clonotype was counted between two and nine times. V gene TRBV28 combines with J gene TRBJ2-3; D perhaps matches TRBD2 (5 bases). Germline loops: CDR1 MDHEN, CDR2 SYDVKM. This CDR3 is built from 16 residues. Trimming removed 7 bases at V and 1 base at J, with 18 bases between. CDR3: CASNPLEGSGTDTQYF. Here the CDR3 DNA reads TGTGCCAGCAACCCCCTCGAGGGTAGCGGCACAGATACGCAGTATTTT.

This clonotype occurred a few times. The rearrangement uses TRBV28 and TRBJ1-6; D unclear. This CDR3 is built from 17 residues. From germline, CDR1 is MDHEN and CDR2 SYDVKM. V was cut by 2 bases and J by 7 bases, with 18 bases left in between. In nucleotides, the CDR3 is TGTGCCAGCAGTTTAGGAGAGGCGGGGAGCGGAAATTCACCCCTCCACTTT. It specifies CASSLGEAGSGNSPLHF.

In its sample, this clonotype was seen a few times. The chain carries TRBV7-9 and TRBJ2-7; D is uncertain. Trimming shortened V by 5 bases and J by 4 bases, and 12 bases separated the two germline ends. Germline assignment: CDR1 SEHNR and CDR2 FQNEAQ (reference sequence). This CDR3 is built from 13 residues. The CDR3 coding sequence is TGTGCCAGCAGCGCCAGGTTTATTTACGAGCAGTACTTC. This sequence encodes CASSARFIYEQYF. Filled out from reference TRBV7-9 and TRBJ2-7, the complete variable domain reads DTGVSQNPRHKITKRGQNVTFRCDPISEHNRLYWYRQTLGQGPEFLTYFQNEAQLEKSRLLSDRFSAERPKGSFSTLEIQRTEQGDSAMYLCASSARFIYEQYFGPGTRLTVT.

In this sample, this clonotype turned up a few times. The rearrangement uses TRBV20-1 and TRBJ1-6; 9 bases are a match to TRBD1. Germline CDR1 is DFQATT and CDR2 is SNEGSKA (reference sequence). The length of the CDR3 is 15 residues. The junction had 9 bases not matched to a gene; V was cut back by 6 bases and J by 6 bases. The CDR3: CSAEDRGGLNSPLHF. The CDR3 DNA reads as TGCAGTGCAGAGGACAGGGGCGGGCTTAATTCACCCCTCCACTTT.

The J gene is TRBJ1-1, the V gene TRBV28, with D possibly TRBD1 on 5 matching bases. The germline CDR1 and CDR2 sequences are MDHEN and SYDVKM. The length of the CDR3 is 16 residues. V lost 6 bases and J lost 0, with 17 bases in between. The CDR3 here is CASRFELRDLNTEAFF. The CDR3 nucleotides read TGTGCCAGCAGATTCGAGTTACGGGACCTGAACACTGAAGCTTTCTTT.

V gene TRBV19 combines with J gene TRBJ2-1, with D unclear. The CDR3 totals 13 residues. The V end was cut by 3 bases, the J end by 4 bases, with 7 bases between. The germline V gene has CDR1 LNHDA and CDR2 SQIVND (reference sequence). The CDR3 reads CASSISQYNEQFF. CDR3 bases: TGTGCCAGTAGTATCAGTCAGTACAATGAGCAGTTCTTC.

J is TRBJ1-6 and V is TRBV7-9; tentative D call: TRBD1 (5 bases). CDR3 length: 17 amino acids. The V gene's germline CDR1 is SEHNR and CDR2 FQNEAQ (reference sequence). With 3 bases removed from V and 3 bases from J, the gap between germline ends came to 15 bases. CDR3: CASSLTDDSYYNSPLHF. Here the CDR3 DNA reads TGTGCCAGCAGCTTGACCGACGACAGTTACTATAATTCACCCCTCCACTTT.

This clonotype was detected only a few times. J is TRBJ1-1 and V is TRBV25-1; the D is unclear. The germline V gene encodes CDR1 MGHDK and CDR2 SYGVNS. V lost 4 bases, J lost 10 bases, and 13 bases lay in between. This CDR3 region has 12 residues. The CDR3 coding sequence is TGTGCCAGCAGTGGAGGGTCCCCCGGAGCTTTCTTT. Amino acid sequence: CASSGGSPGAFF.

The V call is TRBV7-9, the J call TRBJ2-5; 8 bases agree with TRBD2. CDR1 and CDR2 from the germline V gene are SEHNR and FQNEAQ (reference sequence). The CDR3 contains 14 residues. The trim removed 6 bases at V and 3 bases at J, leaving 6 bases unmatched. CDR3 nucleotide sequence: TGTGCCAGCAGACCCAAACTAGCGGAAGAGACCCAGTACTTC. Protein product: CASRPKLAEETQYF.

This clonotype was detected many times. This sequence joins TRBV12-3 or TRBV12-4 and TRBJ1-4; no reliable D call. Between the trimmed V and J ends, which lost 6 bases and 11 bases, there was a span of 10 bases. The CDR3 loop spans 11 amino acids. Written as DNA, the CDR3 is TGTGCCAGCAGCCTCGGGGAGAAACTGTTTTTT. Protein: CASSLGEKLFF.

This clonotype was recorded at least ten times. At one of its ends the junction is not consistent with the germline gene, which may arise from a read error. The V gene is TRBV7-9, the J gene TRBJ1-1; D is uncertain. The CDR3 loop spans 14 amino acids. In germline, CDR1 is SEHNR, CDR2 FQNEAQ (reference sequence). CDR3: CASSLGGSNTEAFF. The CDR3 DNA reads TGCGCCAGCAGCTTGGGTGGATCGAACACTGAAGCTTTCTTT. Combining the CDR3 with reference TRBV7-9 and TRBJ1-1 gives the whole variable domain DTGVSQNPRHKITKRGQNVTFRCDPISEHNRLYWYRQTLGQGPEFLTYFQNEAQLEKSRLLSDRFSAERPKGSFSTLEIQRTEQGDSAMYLCASSLGGSNTEAFFGQGTRLTVV.

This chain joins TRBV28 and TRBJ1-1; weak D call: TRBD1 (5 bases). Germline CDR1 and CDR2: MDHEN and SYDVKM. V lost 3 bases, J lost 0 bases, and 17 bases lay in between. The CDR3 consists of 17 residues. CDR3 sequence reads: CASSFRATGRMNTEAFF. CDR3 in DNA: TGTGCCAGCAGTTTTAGGGCAACAGGCAGAATGAACACTGAAGCTTTCTTT. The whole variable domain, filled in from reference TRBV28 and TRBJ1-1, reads DVKVTQSSRYLVKRTGEKVFLECVQDMDHENMFWYRQDPGLGLRLIYFSYDVKMKEKGDIPEGYSVSREKKERFSLILESASTNQTSMYLCASSFRATGRMNTEAFFGQGTRLTVV.

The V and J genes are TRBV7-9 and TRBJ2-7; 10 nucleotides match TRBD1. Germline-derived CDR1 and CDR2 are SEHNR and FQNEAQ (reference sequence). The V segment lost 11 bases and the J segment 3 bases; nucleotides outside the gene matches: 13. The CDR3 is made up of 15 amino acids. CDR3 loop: CARRTGQGIIYEQYV. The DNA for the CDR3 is TGTGCCCGTAGGACGGGACAGGGGATCATCTACGAGCAGTACGTC.

The CDR3 is CASSHEGTEQFF. The CDR3 DNA sequence: TGTGCCAGCAGCCACGAGGGGACTGAGCAGTTCTTC. The chain combines TRBV7-9 with TRBJ2-1; D may match TRBD1 or TRBD2 (5 bases each). Germline loops: CDR1 SEHNR, CDR2 FQNEAQ (reference sequence). Trimming cost V 5 bases and J 9 bases, with 11 bases left between them. The CDR3 consists of 12 residues. Full variable domain (remainder filled in from reference TRBV7-9 and TRBJ2-1): DTGVSQNPRHKITKRGQNVTFRCDPISEHNRLYWYRQTLGQGPEFLTYFQNEAQLEKSRLLSDRFSAERPKGSFSTLEIQRTEQGDSAMYLCASSHEGTEQFFGPGTRLTVL.

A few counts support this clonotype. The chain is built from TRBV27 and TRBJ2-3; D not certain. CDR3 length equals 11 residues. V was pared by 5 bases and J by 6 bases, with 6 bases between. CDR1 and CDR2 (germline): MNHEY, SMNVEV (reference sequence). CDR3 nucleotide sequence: TGTGCCAGCAGTATTCGGGATACGCAGTATTTT. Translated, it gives CASSIRDTQYF.

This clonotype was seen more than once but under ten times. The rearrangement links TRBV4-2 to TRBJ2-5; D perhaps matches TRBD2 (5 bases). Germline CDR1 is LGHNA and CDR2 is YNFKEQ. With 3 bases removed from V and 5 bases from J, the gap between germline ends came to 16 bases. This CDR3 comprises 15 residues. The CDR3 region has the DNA TGTGCCAGCAGCCATATCCTGGACTGGCTGGAGACCCAGTACTTC. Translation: CASSHILDWLETQYF.

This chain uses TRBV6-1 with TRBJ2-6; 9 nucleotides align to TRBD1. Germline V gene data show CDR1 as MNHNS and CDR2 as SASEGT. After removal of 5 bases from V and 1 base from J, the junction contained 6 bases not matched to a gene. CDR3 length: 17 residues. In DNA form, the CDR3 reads TGTGCCAGCAGTCAGACAGGGGGAGTTTCTGGGGCCAACGTCCTGACTTTC. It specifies CASSQTGGVSGANVLTF.

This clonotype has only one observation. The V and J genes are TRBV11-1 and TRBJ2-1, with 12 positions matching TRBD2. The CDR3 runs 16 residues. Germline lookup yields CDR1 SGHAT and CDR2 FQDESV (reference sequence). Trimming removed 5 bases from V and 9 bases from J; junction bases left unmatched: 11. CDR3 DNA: TGTGCCAGCAGCCTCGCGCTAGCGGGGGGGTACGGTGAGCAGTTCTTC. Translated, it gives CASSLALAGGYGEQFF. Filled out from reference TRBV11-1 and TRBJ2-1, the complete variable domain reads EAEVAQSPRYKITEKSQAVAFWCDPISGHATLYWYRQILGQGPELLVQFQDESVVDDSQLPKDRFSAERLKGVDSTLKIQPAELGDSAMYLCASSLALAGGYGEQFFGPGTRLTVL.

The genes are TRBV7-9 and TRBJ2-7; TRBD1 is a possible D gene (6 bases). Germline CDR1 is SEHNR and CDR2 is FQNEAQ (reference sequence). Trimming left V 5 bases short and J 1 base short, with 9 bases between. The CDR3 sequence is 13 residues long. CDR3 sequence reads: CASSRDKSYEQYF. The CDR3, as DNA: TGTGCCAGCAGCCGGGACAAATCCTACGAGCAGTACTTC. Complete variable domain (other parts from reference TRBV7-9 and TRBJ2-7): DTGVSQNPRHKITKRGQNVTFRCDPISEHNRLYWYRQTLGQGPEFLTYFQNEAQLEKSRLLSDRFSAERPKGSFSTLEIQRTEQGDSAMYLCASSRDKSYEQYFGPGTRLTVT.

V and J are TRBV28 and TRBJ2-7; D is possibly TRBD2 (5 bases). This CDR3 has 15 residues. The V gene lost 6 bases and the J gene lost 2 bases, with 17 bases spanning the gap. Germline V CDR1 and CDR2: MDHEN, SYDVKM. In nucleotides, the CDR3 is TGTGCCAGCAGGCCGCCGGCGGGTCGGACCTACGAGCAGTACTTC. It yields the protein CASRPPAGRTYEQYF.

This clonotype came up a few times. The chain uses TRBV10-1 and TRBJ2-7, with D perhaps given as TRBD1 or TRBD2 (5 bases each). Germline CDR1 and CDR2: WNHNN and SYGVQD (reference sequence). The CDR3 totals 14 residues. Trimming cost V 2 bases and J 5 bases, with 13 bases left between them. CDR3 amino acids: CASSEMVGTDEQYF. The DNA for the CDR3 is TGCGCCAGCAGTGAGATGGTAGGGACGGACGAGCAGTACTTC.

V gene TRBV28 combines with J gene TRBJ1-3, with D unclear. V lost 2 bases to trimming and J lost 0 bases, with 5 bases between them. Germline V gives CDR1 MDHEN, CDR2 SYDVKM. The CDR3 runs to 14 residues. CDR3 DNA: TGTGCCAGCAGTTTAGCAGACTCTGGAAACACCATATATTTT. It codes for CASSLADSGNTIYF.

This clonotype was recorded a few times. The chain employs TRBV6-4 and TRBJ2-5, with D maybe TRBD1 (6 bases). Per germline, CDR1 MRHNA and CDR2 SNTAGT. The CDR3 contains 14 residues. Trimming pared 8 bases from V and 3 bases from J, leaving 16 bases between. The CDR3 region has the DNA TGTGCCAGCGGCCGGGACAAGGAGAAAGAGACCCAGTACTTC. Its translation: CASGRDKEKETQYF.

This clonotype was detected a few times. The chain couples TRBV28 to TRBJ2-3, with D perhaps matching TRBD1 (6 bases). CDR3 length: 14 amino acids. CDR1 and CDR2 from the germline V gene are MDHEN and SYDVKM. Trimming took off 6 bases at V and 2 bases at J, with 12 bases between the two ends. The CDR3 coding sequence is TGTGCCAGCAGGGAACCGGGACACACAGATACGCAGTATTTT. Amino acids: CASREPGHTDTQYF.

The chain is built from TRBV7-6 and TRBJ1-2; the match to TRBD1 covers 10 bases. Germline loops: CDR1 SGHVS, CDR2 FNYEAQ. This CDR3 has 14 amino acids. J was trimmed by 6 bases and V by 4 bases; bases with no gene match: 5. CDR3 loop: CASSSGQGSNGYTF. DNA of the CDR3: TGTGCCAGCAGCTCGGGACAGGGGAGTAATGGCTACACCTTC.

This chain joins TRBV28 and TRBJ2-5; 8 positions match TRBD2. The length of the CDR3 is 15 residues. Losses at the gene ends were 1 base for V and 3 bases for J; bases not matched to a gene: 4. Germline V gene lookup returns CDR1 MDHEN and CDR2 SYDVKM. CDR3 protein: CASSLLGSGEETQYF. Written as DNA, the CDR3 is TGTGCCAGCAGTTTATTGGGTAGCGGGGAAGAGACCCAGTACTTC.